This passage covers 22 T cell receptor beta chains from one sample sequenced in a study of regulatory T cells in long-lasting Graves disease. For TCR beta, libraries came from iRepertoire HTBI primers and Arm-PCR of CDR3 regions. TCRdb used MiXCR to reprocess the multiplex PCR reads, holding one entry per CDR3 protein. The sample has 300,000 to 400,000 distinct CDR3 sequences; more than 15% are singletons. This sample's time point: newly diagnosed GD, antithyroid drugs for less than 3 months. RNA from PBMCs was the source of the TCR library. The sample consisted of peripheral blood mononuclear cells (PBMCs), taken at new diagnosis, from a patient treated with antithyroid drugs. These receptors originate from a female donor with Graves disease.

This clonotype was picked up a small number of times. The chain carries TRBV6-6 and TRBJ2-3; D gene uncertain. The CDR3 loop spans 16 amino acids. In germline, CDR1 is MNHNY, CDR2 SVGAGI (reference sequence). The V end was cut by 0 bases, the J end by 0 bases, with 10 bases between. CDR3: CASSYSGGASTDTQYF. As DNA, the CDR3 is TGTGCCAGCAGTTACTCGGGCGGAGCTAGCACAGATACGCAGTATTTT.

This clonotype occurred many times. The V call is TRBV20-1, the J call TRBJ2-1; tentative D call: TRBD2 (5 bases). V shed 6 bases and J shed 9 bases, with 21 bases lying between them. The CDR3 consists of 14 residues. The germline V gene has CDR1 DFQATT and CDR2 SNEGSKA (reference sequence). The CDR3 bases are TGCAGTGCAGATAAATGGAGGAGTTTTGGTGAGCAGTTCTTC. This sequence encodes CSADKWRSFGEQFF.

This clonotype was detected many times. This chain joins TRBV15 and TRBJ1-2; 7 bases are a match to TRBD1. Germline CDR1 LNHNV, CDR2 YYDKDF (reference sequence). CDR3 length equals 16 residues. V lost 5 bases to trimming and J lost 4 bases; unmatched junction nucleotides: 13. The CDR3 bases are TGTGCCACCAGCGTCGAATATTACAGGGGAGCCTATGGCTACACCTTC. This sequence encodes CATSVEYYRGAYGYTF.

The rearrangement links TRBV28 to TRBJ1-3; D call uncertain. The length of the CDR3 is 16 residues. CDR1 and CDR2 (germline): MDHEN, SYDVKM. Trimming took 6 bases from V and 4 from J, leaving 19 bases between them. CDR3 amino acids: CASRGSDGIAGNTIYF. The CDR3 nucleotides are TGTGCCAGCAGGGGCAGTGATGGGATAGCGGGAAACACCATATATTTT.

This clonotype occurred many times. The CDR3 region has the DNA TGCGCCAGCAGTGGGACTGGACTAGCTCGCACAGATACGCAGTATTTT. Its protein is CASSGTGLARTDTQYF. The chain is built from TRBV10-1 and TRBJ2-3; 8 nucleotides align to TRBD2. Trimming took 4 bases from V and 1 from J; bases not matched to a gene: 7. In germline, CDR1 is WNHNN, CDR2 SYGVQD (reference sequence). The CDR3 totals 16 residues.

At least ten counts were recorded for this clonotype. The chain combines TRBV11-2 with TRBJ2-1, with 7 bases matching TRBD2. CDR1 is SGHAT and CDR2 is FQNNGV in the germline V gene. The CDR3 is 15 residues long. Trimming removed 6 bases from V and 7 bases from J; junction bases left unmatched: 12. The CDR3 DNA follows: TGTGCCAGCAGTCGGCAGCCGGGGGGAGGAAATGAGCAGTTCTTC. It is translated as CASSRQPGGGNEQFF.

This clonotype was recorded at least ten times. This rearrangement joins TRBV4-2 to TRBJ2-1, with TRBD2 identical over 11 bases. V gave up 0 bases and J gave up 10 bases; unmatched junction bases: 5. Germline-derived CDR1 and CDR2 are LGHNA and YNFKEQ. The length of the CDR3 is 15 residues. The CDR3 DNA is TGTGCCAGCAGCCAAGAACTAGCGGGAGACCCCGAGCAGTTCTTC. Amino acid sequence: CASSQELAGDPEQFF.

This clonotype has at least ten counts. The J gene is TRBJ2-7, the V gene TRBV11-2; 11 bases line up with TRBD2. Germline V gene data show CDR1 as SGHAT and CDR2 as FQNNGV. The CDR3 extends over 15 amino acids. Trimming cost V 4 bases and J 6 bases; bases outside gene matches: 8. CDR3 nucleotides: TGTGCCAGCAGCTCTGTAGCGGGAGGGGGGGCCGAGCAGTACTTC. Protein: CASSSVAGGGAEQYF.

The chain has TRBV5-1 and TRBJ2-1; 7 bases agree with TRBD1. The junction had 18 bases not matched to a gene; V was cut back by 0 bases and J by 15 bases. The CDR3 consists of 16 residues. CDR1 is SGHRS and CDR2 is YFSETQ in the germline V gene. CDR3 sequence: CASSLERGRELHWPFF. DNA of the CDR3: TGCGCCAGCAGCTTGGAAAGGGGGCGCGAACTACACTGGCCGTTCTTC.

The chain couples TRBV20-1 to TRBJ1-2; 7 nucleotides align to TRBD1. Per the germline V gene, CDR1 is DFQATT and CDR2 is SNEGSKA (reference sequence). The CDR3 contains 16 residues. The V gene end was trimmed by 6 bases and the J gene end by 5 bases; junction bases not matched to a gene: 18. CDR3 protein: CSALRAETGTQYGYTF. The CDR3 region has the DNA TGCAGTGCCCTCAGAGCCGAGACAGGGACCCAGTATGGCTACACCTTC.

In its sample, this clonotype was seen a few times. This chain joins TRBV30 and TRBJ1-6; 7 bases are shared with TRBD1. The CDR3 spans 16 residues. Germline V gene data show CDR1 as GTSNPN and CDR2 as SVGIG (reference sequence). The trim removed 8 bases at V and 6 bases at J, leaving 16 bases unmatched. The CDR3 nucleotides read TGTGCCAGCTTGGGACAGCGGGCCGATCTTAATTCACCCCTCCACTTT. It yields the protein CASLGQRADLNSPLHF. The full variable domain, with the rest looked up from reference TRBV30 and TRBJ1-6, is SQTIHQWPATLVQPVGSPLSLECTVEGTSNPNLYWYRQAAGRGLQLLFYSVGIGQISSEVPQNLSASRPQDRQFILSSKKLLLSDSGFYLCASLGQRADLNSPLHFGNGTRLTVT.

This clonotype came up many times. The J gene is TRBJ1-2, the V gene TRBV3-1; no definite D call. Per germline, CDR1 LGHDT and CDR2 YNNKEL (reference sequence). This CDR3 spans 16 amino acids. Trimming left V 1 base short and J 3 bases short, with 15 bases between. CDR3: CASSQGTGRGYYGYTF. The CDR3 region has the DNA TGTGCCAGCAGCCAAGGGACGGGTCGAGGGTACTATGGCTACACCTTC.

This clonotype has ten or more counts. V is TRBV7-9 and J is TRBJ1-1; a weak D match, TRBD1 (5 bases). Looked up from germline, CDR1 is SEHNR and CDR2 is FQNEAQ (reference sequence). Trimming cost V 2 bases and J 1 base, with 11 bases left between them. The length of the CDR3 is 15 residues. CDR3 region: CASSLREGANTEAFF. The CDR3 region has the DNA TGTGCCAGCAGCTTAAGGGAAGGGGCGAACACTGAAGCTTTCTTT.

This clonotype was found once. A much larger clone is a single base away; this may be a read error. The chain is built from TRBV6-2 or TRBV6-3 and TRBJ2-1; D unresolved. The length of the CDR3 is 14 residues. Trimming stripped 6 bases from V and 6 bases from J, with 15 bases between. CDR1 and CDR2 from the germline V gene are MNHEY and SVGEGT. CDR3 protein: CASRLTRSLNEQFF. CDR3 sequence (DNA): TGTGCCAGCAGACTAACGAGGAGCCTCAATGAGCAGTTCTTC.

V is TRBV9 and J is TRBJ2-2, with 9 bases aligning to TRBD2. CDR3 length: 14 residues. Germline CDR1 is SGDLS and CDR2 is YYNGEE. Unmatched junction bases numbered 6, after V lost 7 bases and J lost 5 bases. CDR3 region: CASSGGRETGELFF. CDR3 in DNA: TGTGCCAGCTCAGGCGGGAGGGAGACCGGGGAGCTGTTTTTT. Drawing the rest from reference TRBV9 and TRBJ2-2, the complete variable domain is DSGVTQTPKHLITATGQRVTLRCSPRSGDLSVYWYQQSLDQGLQFLIQYYNGEERAKGNILERFSAQQFPDLHSELNLSSLELGDSALYFCASSGGRETGELFFGEGSRLTVL.

This clonotype occurred a few times. A read error is likely, as this CDR3 ends without the conserved phenylalanine or tryptophan. V gene TRBV11-2 combines with J gene TRBJ2-1; the D is unclear. Germline-derived CDR1 and CDR2 are SGHAT and FQNNGV. CDR3 size: 15 residues. V lost 3 bases and J 0 bases, leaving 9 bases between the germline ends. The CDR3 DNA is TGTGCCAGCAGCTTCCGGGCTAGCTCCTACAATGAGCAGTTCCTC. This codes for CASSFRASSYNEQFL.

This clonotype was observed many times. V gene TRBV27 combines with J gene TRBJ2-7, with D perhaps matching TRBD1 or TRBD2 (5 bases each). CDR1 MNHEY and CDR2 SMNVEV come from the germline V gene (reference sequence). The CDR3 runs to 15 residues. V lost 5 bases to trimming and J lost 2 bases, with 16 bases between them. CDR3: CASSPGAPWAYEQYF. The DNA of the CDR3 is TGTGCCAGCAGTCCCGGGGCCCCATGGGCCTACGAGCAGTACTTC.

This clonotype has a count of ten or more. V usage is TRBV2 and J usage is TRBJ1-6; D not certain. CDR3 size: 12 residues. Trimming cost V 8 bases and J 12 bases, with 14 bases left between them. CDR1 and CDR2 (germline): SNHLY, FYNNEI. The CDR3 DNA follows: TGTGCCAGCTCCGTGTCGAAGGAACCCCTCCACTTT. Translating it yields CASSVSKEPLHF.

This clonotype showed up just a few times. The V and J genes are TRBV30 and TRBJ1-4, with D hard to call. Germline-derived CDR1 and CDR2 are GTSNPN and SVGIG (reference sequence). V lost 0 bases and J 8 bases, leaving 13 bases between the germline ends. This CDR3 comprises 14 residues. CDR3 amino acids: CAWSVAGFREKLFF. In nucleotides, the CDR3 is TGTGCCTGGAGTGTTGCGGGGTTCCGGGAAAAACTGTTTTTT.

The rearrangement joins TRBV20-1 to TRBJ2-5, with 7 bases that match TRBD2. CDR1 is DFQATT and CDR2 is SNEGSKA in the germline V gene (reference sequence). With 3 bases clipped from V and 2 bases from J, the junction kept 6 bases outside the gene matches. This CDR3 has 14 residues. The CDR3 here is CSASMQGGQETQYF. In DNA, the CDR3 is TGCAGTGCTAGTATGCAGGGAGGGCAAGAGACCCAGTACTTC.

The sample holds many counts of this clonotype. The chain links TRBV12-5 to TRBJ2-7, with 9 bases fitting TRBD1. CDR3 length equals 19 residues. Trimming cost V 2 bases and J 0 bases; bases outside gene matches: 14. Germline lookup yields CDR1 LGHNT and CDR2 FRNRAP. In nucleotides, the CDR3 is TGTGCTAGTGGTTTGCCTCTACCCCGACAGGGGGTTAGCTCCTACGAGCAGTACTTC. Protein sequence: CASGLPLPRQGVSSYEQYF.

This clonotype was detected only a few times. V gene TRBV28 combines with J gene TRBJ2-2, with D unclear. Germline values: CDR1 MDHEN, CDR2 SYDVKM. The CDR3 length is 17 residues. V was shortened by 2 bases and J by 4 bases, with 17 bases between the two germline ends. The CDR3, as DNA: TGTGCCAGCAGTTTACCCAGGACGGACGACGTCACCGGGGAGCTGTTTTTT. Amino acid sequence: CASSLPRTDDVTGELFF.